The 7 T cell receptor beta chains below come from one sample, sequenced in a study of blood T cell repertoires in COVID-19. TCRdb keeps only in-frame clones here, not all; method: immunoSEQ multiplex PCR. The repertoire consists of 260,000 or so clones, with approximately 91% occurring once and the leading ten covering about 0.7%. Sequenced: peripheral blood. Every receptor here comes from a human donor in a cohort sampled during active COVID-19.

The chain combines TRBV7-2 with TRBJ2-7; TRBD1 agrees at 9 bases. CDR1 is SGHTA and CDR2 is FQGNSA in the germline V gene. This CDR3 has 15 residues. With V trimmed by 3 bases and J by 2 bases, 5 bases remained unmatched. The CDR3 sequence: CASSFPGTGTYEQYF. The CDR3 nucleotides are TGTGCCAGCAGCTTCCCCGGGACAGGGACCTACGAGCAGTACTTC.

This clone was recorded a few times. The chain's CDR3 is CAWSRRGSNYGYTF. CDR3 sequence (DNA): TGTGCCTGGAGTCGTAGGGGGTCTAACTATGGCTACACCTTC. The chain uses TRBV30 and TRBJ1-2; a weak D match, TRBD1 (6 bases). The V gene's germline CDR1 is GTSNPN and CDR2 SVGIG (reference sequence). Between the trimmed V and J ends, which lost 2 bases and 0 bases, there was a span of 10 bases. The CDR3 is made up of 14 amino acids.

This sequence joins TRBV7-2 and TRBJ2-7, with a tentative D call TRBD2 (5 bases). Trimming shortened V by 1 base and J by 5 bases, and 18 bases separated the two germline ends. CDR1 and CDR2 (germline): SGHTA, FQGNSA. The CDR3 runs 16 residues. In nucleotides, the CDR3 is TGTGCCAGCAGCTTAGGTTCTGGGAGAGCTTCAGACGAGCAGTACTTC. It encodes CASSLGSGRASDEQYF. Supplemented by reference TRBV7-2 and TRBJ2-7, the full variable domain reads GAGVSQSPSNKVTEKGKDVELRCDPISGHTALYWYRQSLGQGLEFLIYFQGNSAPDKSGLPSDRFSAERTGGSVSTLTIQRTQQEDSAVYLCASSLGSGRASDEQYFGPGTRLTVT.

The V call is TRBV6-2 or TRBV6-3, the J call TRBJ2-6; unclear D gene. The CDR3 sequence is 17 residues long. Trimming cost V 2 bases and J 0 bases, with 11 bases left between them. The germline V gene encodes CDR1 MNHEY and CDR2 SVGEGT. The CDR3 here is CASSYGRISSGANVLTF. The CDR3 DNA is TGTGCCAGCAGTTACGGTCGTATCAGCTCTGGGGCCAACGTCCTGACTTTC.

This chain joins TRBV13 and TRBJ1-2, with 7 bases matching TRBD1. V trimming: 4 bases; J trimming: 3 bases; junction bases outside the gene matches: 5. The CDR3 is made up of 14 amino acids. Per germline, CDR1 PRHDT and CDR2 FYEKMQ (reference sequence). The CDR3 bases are TGTGCCAGCAGCTCGCCGGACAGGTACTATGGCTACACCTTC. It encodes CASSSPDRYYGYTF.

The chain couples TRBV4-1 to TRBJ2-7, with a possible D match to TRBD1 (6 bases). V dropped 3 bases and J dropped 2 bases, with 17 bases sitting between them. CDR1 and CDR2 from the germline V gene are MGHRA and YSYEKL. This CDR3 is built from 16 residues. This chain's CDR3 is CASSHLSGARAYEQYF. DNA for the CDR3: TGCGCCAGCAGCCACCTTTCAGGGGCCAGGGCCTACGAGCAGTACTTC.

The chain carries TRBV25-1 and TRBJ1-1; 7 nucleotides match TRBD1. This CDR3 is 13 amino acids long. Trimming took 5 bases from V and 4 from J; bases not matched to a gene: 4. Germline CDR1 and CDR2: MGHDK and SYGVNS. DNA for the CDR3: TGTGCCAGCAGTTTGGCAGGGGGCACTGAAGCTTTCTTT. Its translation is CASSLAGGTEAFF.